A selection of T cell receptor beta chains follows, all from one sample in a study of blood T cell repertoires in COVID-19. Sequencing used immunoSEQ multiplex PCR; TCRdb keeps in-frame clones, though not all of them. This table has roughly 140,000 clones, around four fifths appearing once. The sample consisted of peripheral blood. The receptor source for this set is a woman in her 40s with active or convalescent COVID-19. Each CDR3 is given with its conserved first and last residue. The D gene is left open where the match is weak. Clone size appears in some rows only: once, few, many, or a class for an expanded clone.

j_call: TRBJ2-3; d_call: TRBD2; cdr3_length: 20; v_call: TRBV6-2/TRBV6-3; clone_size: NA; cdr3_aa: CASSYSGTSGTTPHTDTQYF; cdr3_nt: TGTGCCAGCAGTTACTCGGGGACTAGCGGGACAACACCCCACACAGATACGCAGTATTTT
j_call: TRBJ1-5; d_call: NA; cdr3_length: 16; v_call: TRBV28; clone_size: NA; cdr3_aa: CASSFEPTRINQPQHF; cdr3_nt: TGTGCCAGCAGTTTTGAGCCTACGCGGATCAATCAGCCCCAGCATTTT
j_call: TRBJ2-2; d_call: TRBD1; cdr3_length: 14; v_call: TRBV2; clone_size: NA; cdr3_aa: CASGTGGAGGELFF; cdr3_nt: TGTGCCAGCGGGACAGGGGGCGCCGGCGGGGAGCTGTTTTTT
j_call: TRBJ1-2; d_call: NA; cdr3_length: 15; v_call: TRBV5-6; clone_size: NA; cdr3_aa: CASSFYNQPGHGYTF; cdr3_nt: TGTGCCAGCAGCTTTTATAACCAACCAGGCCATGGCTACACCTTC
j_call: TRBJ1-2; d_call: NA; cdr3_length: 14; v_call: TRBV10-3; clone_size: NA; cdr3_aa: CAISDAQGRGGYTF; cdr3_nt: TGTGCCATCAGTGACGCACAGGGAAGGGGTGGCTACACCTTC
j_call: TRBJ1-5; d_call: NA; cdr3_length: 14; v_call: TRBV28; clone_size: NA; cdr3_aa: CASSLGVGGQPQHF; cdr3_nt: TGTGCCAGCAGTTTAGGGGTGGGGGGTCAGCCCCAGCATTTT
j_call: TRBJ2-3; d_call: NA; cdr3_length: 13; v_call: TRBV11-2; clone_size: NA; cdr3_aa: CASSSRLLDTQYF; cdr3_nt: TGTGCCAGCAGTTCGAGGTTATTGGATACGCAGTATTTT
j_call: TRBJ2-3; d_call: NA; cdr3_length: 15; v_call: TRBV10-1; clone_size: once; cdr3_aa: CASSPPGHEADTQYF; cdr3_nt: TGCGCCAGCAGTCCCCCCGGACACGAGGCAGATACGCAGTATTTT
j_call: TRBJ2-7; d_call: TRBD1; cdr3_length: 15; v_call: TRBV7-2; clone_size: once; cdr3_aa: CASNIPGQGVYEQYF; cdr3_nt: TGTGCCAGCAACATACCAGGGCAGGGGGTCTACGAGCAGTACTTC
j_call: TRBJ1-6; d_call: NA; cdr3_length: 12; v_call: TRBV10-3; clone_size: NA; cdr3_aa: CAISGGGSPLHF; cdr3_nt: TGTGCCATCAGTGGGGGAGGATCACCCCTCCACTTT